A single sample is the source of the 15 T cell receptor beta chains below, sequenced in a study of cytomegalovirus exposure and HLA in healthy donors. Primers for the PCR totalled 60 Vbeta and 13 Jbeta. The protocol was immunoSEQ multiplex PCR, while the TCRdb copy is restricted to in-frame clones and leaves out a portion. Among under 200,000 clones listed, around 80% were seen once. Specimen: PBMCs. The receptors here all came from a male donor in good health and CMV-seronegative.

This CDR3 is CASSLGLAGVGDTQYF. The CDR3 DNA is TGCGCCAGCAGCCTCGGACTAGCGGGAGTTGGAGATACGCAGTATTTT. The V gene is TRBV5-1, the J gene TRBJ2-3; 13 bases line up with TRBD2. From germline, CDR1 is SGHRS and CDR2 YFSETQ. J was trimmed by 5 bases and V by 4 bases; bases with no gene match: 7. CDR3 length: 16 amino acids. The complete variable domain, with remaining parts taken from reference TRBV5-1 and TRBJ2-3, reads KAGVTQTPRYLIKTRGQQVTLSCSPISGHRSVSWYQQTPGQGLQFLFEYFSETQRNKGNFPGRFSGRQFSNSRSEMNVSTLELGDSALYLCASSLGLAGVGDTQYFGPGTRLTVL.

The table lists this clone with a few counts. The genes are TRBV9 and TRBJ2-5; D might be TRBD1 (5 bases). The CDR3 is 14 amino acids. The germline V and J ends were trimmed by 2 bases and 1 base, with 9 bases remaining between them. Germline CDR1 reads SGDLS; CDR2 reads YYNGEE. The CDR3 loop is CASSVRQTQETQYF. CDR3 DNA: TGTGCCAGCAGCGTTAGACAGACCCAAGAGACCCAGTACTTC.

The chain uses TRBV18 and TRBJ2-1; TRBD2 aligns across 7 bases. Germline V gives CDR1 KGHSH, CDR2 LQKENI. This CDR3 is built from 13 residues. V lost 6 bases, J lost 10 bases, and 9 bases stayed unmatched. The CDR3 is CASSGGRAGEQFF. CDR3 in DNA: TGTGCCAGCTCCGGCGGGAGAGCAGGGGAGCAGTTCTTC.

This clone was counted once. The rearrangement uses TRBV6-4 and TRBJ1-2; 7 nucleotides match TRBD1. Unmatched junction bases numbered 0, after V lost 6 bases and J lost 5 bases. Germline V gene lookup returns CDR1 MRHNA and CDR2 SNTAGT. The CDR3 length is 11 residues. The CDR3 DNA is TGTGCCAGCAGCAGGGGGTATGGCTACACCTTC. This translates into CASSRGYGYTF.

This sequence joins TRBV18 and TRBJ1-4; 7 bases are shared with TRBD1. The CDR3 is made up of 15 amino acids. J lost 0 bases, V lost 6 bases, and 4 bases had no gene match. From germline, CDR1 is KGHSH and CDR2 LQKENI. The DNA of the CDR3 is TGTGCCAGCTCGCTGACAGGGACAACTAATGAAAAACTGTTTTTT. Amino acids: CASSLTGTTNEKLFF.

The chain uses TRBV14 and TRBJ2-2; TRBD1 is a possible D gene (6 bases). V was trimmed by 4 bases and J by 4 bases, leaving 16 bases between them. Germline V CDR1 and CDR2: SGHDN, FVKESK. The CDR3 has 16 residues. The CDR3 here is CASSPRPGHITGELFF. CDR3 DNA sequence: TGTGCCAGCAGCCCAAGACCGGGACACATCACCGGGGAGCTGTTTTTT.

The chain has TRBV5-6 and TRBJ2-7; 8 nucleotides align to TRBD1. This CDR3 is 15 amino acids long. Unmatched junction bases numbered 9, after V lost 4 bases and J lost 3 bases. Germline assignment: CDR1 SGHDT and CDR2 YYEEEE. CDR3 sequence reads: CASSQGATPFYEQYF. DNA of the CDR3: TGTGCCAGCAGCCAGGGGGCGACCCCCTTCTACGAGCAGTACTTC.

Note on this clone: Other DNA sequences of this sample code for an identical CDR3. This chain connects TRBV6-5 to TRBJ1-1; TRBD1 is a possible D gene (5 bases). The V end lost 6 bases, the J end lost 6 bases, and 8 bases lay between the germline ends. The CDR3 runs to 11 residues. The germline V gene has CDR1 MNHEY and CDR2 SVGAGI. The CDR3 region has the DNA TGTGCCAGCAGAACGGGGGCTGAAGCTTTCTTT. This codes for CASRTGAEAFF.

The chain employs TRBV5-1 and TRBJ2-5, with D possibly TRBD2 on 6 matching bases. Trimming removed 4 bases from V and 3 bases from J, with 16 bases in between. CDR1 is SGHRS, CDR2 YFSETQ, per germline. CDR3 length equals 15 residues. The CDR3 is CASSRRLGVEETQYF. The CDR3, as DNA: TGCGCCAGCAGCCGGAGACTAGGGGTGGAAGAGACCCAGTACTTC.

This clone was found a few times. The chain employs TRBV7-9 and TRBJ2-2, with 7 positions matching TRBD1. V shed 4 bases and J 6 bases; nucleotides not matched to a gene: 2. Germline CDR1 is SEHNR and CDR2 is FQNEAQ (reference sequence). The CDR3 sequence is 13 residues long. The CDR3 sequence: CASSYGQAGELFF. The CDR3, as DNA: TGTGCCAGCAGCTACGGACAGGCCGGGGAGCTGTTTTTT.

The chain couples TRBV6-5 to TRBJ1-1; 7 nucleotides line up with TRBD1. Trimming took 7 bases from V and 6 from J; bases not matched to a gene: 8. The CDR3 is 13 amino acids. Germline V CDR1 and CDR2: MNHEY, SVGAGI. Here the CDR3 DNA reads TGTGCCAGCAATATCCCGGGACAGTCTGAAGCTTTCTTT. Amino acid sequence: CASNIPGQSEAFF.

This sequence joins TRBV28 and TRBJ1-1; D gene ambiguous. With 5 bases removed from V and 4 bases from J, the gap between germline ends came to 11 bases. The CDR3 contains 13 residues. Germline V lookup: CDR1 MDHEN, CDR2 SYDVKM. CDR3 sequence: CASSPIPSTEAFF. CDR3 bases: TGTGCCAGCAGTCCCATCCCTAGCACTGAAGCTTTCTTT. Drawing the rest from reference TRBV28 and TRBJ1-1, the complete variable domain is DVKVTQSSRYLVKRTGEKVFLECVQDMDHENMFWYRQDPGLGLRLIYFSYDVKMKEKGDIPEGYSVSREKKERFSLILESASTNQTSMYLCASSPIPSTEAFFGQGTRLTVV.

The rearrangement links TRBV5-1 to TRBJ2-5; perhaps TRBD1 as D (6 bases). Trimming stripped 3 bases from V and 1 base from J, with 13 bases between. The CDR3 extends over 15 amino acids. The germline V gene has CDR1 SGHRS and CDR2 YFSETQ. The CDR3 DNA is TGCGCCAGCAGCTCGGATCAGGGGACCCAAGAGACCCAGTACTTC. This gives the protein CASSSDQGTQETQYF.

This CDR3 is CASMDSESYEQYF. Here the CDR3 DNA reads TGTGCCAGCATGGACAGCGAGAGCTACGAGCAGTACTTC. The chain has TRBV27 and TRBJ2-7, with D tentatively TRBD1 (6 bases). Germline assignment: CDR1 MNHEY and CDR2 SMNVEV (reference sequence). The V gene lost 7 bases and the J gene lost 3 bases, with 13 bases spanning the gap. CDR3 length: 13 amino acids.

The CDR3 spells CASSLGTSGEQYF. The CDR3 nucleotides read TGTGCCAGCAGCCTCGGGACTAGTGGGGAGCAGTACTTC. V and J are TRBV7-3 and TRBJ2-7, with 8 bases matching TRBD2. Per germline, CDR1 SGHTA and CDR2 FQGTGA. This CDR3 spans 13 amino acids. V shed 5 bases, J shed 7 bases, and the junction held 7 bases outside the gene matches.